This passage covers 10 T cell receptor beta chains from one sample sequenced in a study of blood T cell repertoires in COVID-19. Repertoires were generated with immunoSEQ multiplex PCR, while TCRdb's copy carries only in-frame clones and drops some. This sample carries about 100,000 clones, about 85% of them seen once, and the ten largest clones take 1.5% to 2%. Sample: peripheral blood. All receptors derive from a woman between 70 and 85 years old with active or convalescent COVID-19.

This chain uses TRBV25-1 with TRBJ1-1, with 7 bases identical to TRBD1. There are 13 residues in the CDR3. Germline V lookup: CDR1 MGHDK, CDR2 SYGVNS. The J segment lost 4 bases and the V segment lost 8 bases, leaving 7 bases of the junction unmatched. CDR3 region: CASRQGSVTEAFF. The CDR3 DNA sequence: TGTGCCAGCCGACAGGGTTCCGTCACTGAAGCTTTCTTT.

The CDR3 sequence is CASSPGLTPAAVTDTQYF. As DNA, the CDR3 is TGCGCCAGCAGCCCAGGTCTAACTCCTGCAGCGGTGACAGATACGCAGTATTTT. The gene calls are TRBV4-3 and TRBJ2-3; tentative D call: TRBD2 (5 bases). Germline CDR1 LGHNA, CDR2 YSLEER. Trimming left V 4 bases short and J 3 bases short, with 23 bases between. The CDR3 is 18 amino acids.

The V call is TRBV19, the J call TRBJ1-4; D remains ambiguous. V gave up 3 bases and J gave up 1 base, with 12 bases separating them. This CDR3 has 16 residues. Germline values: CDR1 LNHDA, CDR2 SQIVND (reference sequence). DNA of the CDR3: TGTGCCAGTAGTATCCTGACATTCGGAACTAATGAAAAACTGTTTTTT. Protein product: CASSILTFGTNEKLFF.

The rearrangement links TRBV10-2 to TRBJ1-1, with D possibly TRBD1 on 5 matching bases. V was clipped by 6 bases and J by 2 bases, with 7 bases between them. The CDR3 runs 12 residues. Germline lookup yields CDR1 WSHSY and CDR2 SAAADI. CDR3 region: CASSRVNTEAFF. The DNA of the CDR3 is TGCGCCAGCAGCAGGGTCAACACTGAAGCTTTCTTT.

The chain joins TRBV15 to TRBJ1-2, with D possibly TRBD1 on 6 matching bases. The V end lost 0 bases, the J end lost 7 bases, and 12 bases lay between the germline ends. CDR3 size: 14 residues. The germline V gene has CDR1 LNHNV and CDR2 YYDKDF (reference sequence). In DNA form, the CDR3 reads TGTGCCACCAGCAGAGATGCAACAGGGTTTGGCTACACCTTC. Protein sequence: CATSRDATGFGYTF.

This clone has just one count. The CDR3 loop reads CASSYTGEGYTF. CDR3 sequence (DNA): TGTGCCAGCAGCTACACAGGGGAAGGCTACACCTTC. The J gene is TRBJ1-2, the V gene TRBV28; 7 positions match TRBD1. CDR1 and CDR2 from the germline V gene are MDHEN and SYDVKM. V lost 6 bases, J lost 8 bases, and 6 bases stayed unmatched. The CDR3 length is 12 residues.

This chain connects TRBV4-3 to TRBJ1-2; D unclear. The V gene lost 4 bases and the J gene lost 4 bases, with 13 bases spanning the gap. CDR3 length equals 14 residues. The germline gives CDR1 LGHNA, CDR2 YSLEER. The CDR3 loop reads CASSPTQSFYGYTF. In DNA form, the CDR3 reads TGCGCCAGCAGCCCCACACAGTCCTTCTATGGCTACACCTTC.

The V call is TRBV4-3, the J call TRBJ2-2; D remains ambiguous. Trimming pared 0 bases from V and 4 bases from J, leaving 9 bases between. Germline V gives CDR1 LGHNA, CDR2 YSLEER. This CDR3 region has 15 residues. CDR3 DNA sequence: TGCGCCAGCAGCCAAGATTCCGGTCGCACCGGGGAGCTGTTTTTT. Its translation: CASSQDSGRTGELFF.

V is TRBV6-2 or TRBV6-3 and J is TRBJ2-7; possibly TRBD2 for D (6 bases). Germline loops: CDR1 MNHEY, CDR2 SVGEGT. This CDR3 contains 16 residues. Trimming pared 4 bases from V and 1 base from J, leaving 17 bases between. CDR3 sequence (DNA): TGTGCCAGCAGTTCTTACAGGCGGGGATTGTCCTACGAGCAGTACTTC. Translation gives CASSSYRRGLSYEQYF.

The chain recombines TRBV7-8 with TRBJ2-7, with 7 nucleotides matching TRBD1. The CDR3 loop spans 16 amino acids. With 5 bases clipped from V and 1 base from J, the junction kept 11 bases outside the gene matches. Germline V CDR1 and CDR2: SGHVS, FQNEAQ. The CDR3 protein is CASSLMTGSLSYEQYF. The CDR3 bases are TGTGCCAGCAGCCTGATGACAGGGTCCCTTTCCTACGAGCAGTACTTC.